This entry concerns a single T cell receptor (beta chain). The data belong to a study of blood T cell repertoires in COVID-19. About the study: Both acute and convalescent COVID-19 samples were obtained from the United States, Italy and Spain.

Method: immunoSEQ multiplex PCR; TCRdb's copy keeps in-frame clones and lacks some. The sample includes 90,000 to 130,000 clones, less than 85% of them seen just once. The CDR3 length is 14 residues. The V and J ends lost 0 bases and 4 bases respectively, with 9 bases between them. The germline CDR1 and CDR2 sequences are ENHRY and SYGVKD. This TCR came from a woman older than 75 with acute or convalescent COVID-19. Sequencing was performed on peripheral blood. J is TRBJ2-5 and V is TRBV10-3, with no clear D. Here the CDR3 reads CAISESVGTETQYF. The CDR3 coding sequence is TGTGCCATCAGTGAGTCGGTGGGCACAGAGACCCAGTACTTC.